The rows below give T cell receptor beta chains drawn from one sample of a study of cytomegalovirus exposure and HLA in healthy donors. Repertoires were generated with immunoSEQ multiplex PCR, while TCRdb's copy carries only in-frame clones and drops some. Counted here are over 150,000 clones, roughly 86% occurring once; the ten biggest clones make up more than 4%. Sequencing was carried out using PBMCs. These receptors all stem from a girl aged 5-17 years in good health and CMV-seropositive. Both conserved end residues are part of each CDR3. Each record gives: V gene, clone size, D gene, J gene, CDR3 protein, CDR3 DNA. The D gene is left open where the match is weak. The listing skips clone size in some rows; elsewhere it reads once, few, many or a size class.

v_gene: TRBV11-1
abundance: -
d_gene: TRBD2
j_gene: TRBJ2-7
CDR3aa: CASSKGLGYEQYF
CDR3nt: TGTGCCAGCAGCAAGGGACTAGGCTACGAGCAGTACTTC

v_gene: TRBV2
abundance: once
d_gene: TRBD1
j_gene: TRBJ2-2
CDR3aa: CASKDRVGTGELFF
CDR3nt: TGTGCCAGCAAAGACAGGGTGGGCACCGGGGAGCTGTTTTTT

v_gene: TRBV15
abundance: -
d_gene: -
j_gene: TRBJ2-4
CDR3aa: CATSRDPGRLKNIQYF
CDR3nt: TGTGCCACCAGCAGAGATCCAGGCCGTCTAAAAAACATTCAGTACTTC

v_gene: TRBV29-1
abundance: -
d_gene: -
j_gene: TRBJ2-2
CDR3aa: CSVEARGELFF
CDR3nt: TGCAGCGTTGAAGCGAGGGGGGAGCTGTTTTTT

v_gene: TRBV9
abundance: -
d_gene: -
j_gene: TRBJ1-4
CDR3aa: CASSGPIGVNEKLFF
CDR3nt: TGTGCCAGCAGCGGACCGATCGGGGTTAATGAAAAACTGTTTTTT

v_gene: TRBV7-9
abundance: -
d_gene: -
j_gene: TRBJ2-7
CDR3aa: CASSPLVREQYF
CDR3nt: TGTGCCAGCAGCCCTCTGGTTAGAGAGCAGTACTTC

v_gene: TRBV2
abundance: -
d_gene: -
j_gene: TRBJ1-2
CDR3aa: CASILSETRDGYTF
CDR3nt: TGTGCCAGCATCCTGAGCGAAACCAGGGATGGCTACACCTTC

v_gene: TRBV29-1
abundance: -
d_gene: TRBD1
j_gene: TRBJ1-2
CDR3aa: CSVEFFGTGFYGYTF
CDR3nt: TGCAGCGTTGAATTTTTCGGGACAGGTTTCTATGGCTACACCTTC

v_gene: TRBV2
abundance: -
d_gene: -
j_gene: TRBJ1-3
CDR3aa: CASSEFVGLSEGPLGNTIYF
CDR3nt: TGTGCCAGCAGTGAGTTCGTGGGACTCTCGGAGGGGCCGCTAGGAAACACCATATATTTT

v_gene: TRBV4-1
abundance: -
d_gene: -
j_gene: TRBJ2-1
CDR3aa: CASSQPLKRVYNEQFF
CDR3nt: TGCGCCAGCAGCCAACCTTTAAAAAGAGTCTACAATGAGCAGTTCTTC

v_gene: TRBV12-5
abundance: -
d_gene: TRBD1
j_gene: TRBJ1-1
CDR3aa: CASGLKGQGYVGAFF
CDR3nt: TGTGCTAGTGGTTTGAAAGGACAGGGTTACGTTGGAGCTTTCTTT

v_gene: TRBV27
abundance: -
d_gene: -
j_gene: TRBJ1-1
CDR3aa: CASGSAGGHTEAFF
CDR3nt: TGTGCCAGCGGATCGGCGGGGGGCCACACTGAAGCTTTCTTT

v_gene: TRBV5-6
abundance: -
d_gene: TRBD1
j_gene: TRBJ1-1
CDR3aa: CASNRDRGTEAFF
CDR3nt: TGTGCCAGCAACCGGGACAGGGGCACTGAAGCTTTCTTT

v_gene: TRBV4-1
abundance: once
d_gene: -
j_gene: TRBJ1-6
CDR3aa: CASSQVWLTLDNSPLHF
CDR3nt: TGCGCCAGCAGCCAAGTCTGGTTGACACTCGATAATTCACCCCTCCACTTT

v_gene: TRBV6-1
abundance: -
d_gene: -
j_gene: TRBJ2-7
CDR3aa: CATSFGDRYEQYF
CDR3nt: TGTGCCACCTCCTTTGGAGACCGCTACGAGCAGTACTTC

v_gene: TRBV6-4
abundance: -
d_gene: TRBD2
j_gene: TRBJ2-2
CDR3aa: CASSVAGANTGELFF
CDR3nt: TGTGCCAGCAGTGTAGCGGGCGCGAACACCGGGGAGCTGTTTTTT

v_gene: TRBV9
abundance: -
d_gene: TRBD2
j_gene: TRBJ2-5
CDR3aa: CASSPSGGRQETQYF
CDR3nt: TGTGCCAGCAGCCCGAGCGGGGGGCGCCAAGAGACCCAGTACTTC

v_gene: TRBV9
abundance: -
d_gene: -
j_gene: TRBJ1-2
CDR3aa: CASSPHLMDRANGYTF
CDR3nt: TGTGCCAGCAGCCCCCACTTAATGGACAGAGCTAATGGCTACACCTTC

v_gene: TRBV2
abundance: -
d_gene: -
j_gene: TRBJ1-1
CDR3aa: CASRRGNSEAFF
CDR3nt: TGTGCCAGCCGCCGGGGTAACTCTGAAGCTTTCTTT

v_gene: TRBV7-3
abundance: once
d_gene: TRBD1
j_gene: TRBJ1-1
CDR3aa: CASSPRGGQGTEAFF
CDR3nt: TGTGCCAGCAGCCCACGTGGGGGACAGGGCACTGAAGCTTTCTTT

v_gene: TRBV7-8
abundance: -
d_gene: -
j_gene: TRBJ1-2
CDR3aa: CASSSRVLGGYTF
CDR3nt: TGTGCCAGCAGCTCCAGGGTGCTTGGAGGCTACACCTTC

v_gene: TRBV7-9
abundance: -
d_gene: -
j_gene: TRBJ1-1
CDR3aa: CASSGPGDAEAFF
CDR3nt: TGTGCCAGCAGTGGGCCAGGGGACGCCGAAGCTTTCTTT

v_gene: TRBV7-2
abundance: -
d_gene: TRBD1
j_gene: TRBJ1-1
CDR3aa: CASSLTGTGFGGTEAFF
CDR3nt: TGTGCCAGCAGCCTGACCGGGACAGGGTTTGGGGGCACTGAAGCTTTCTTT

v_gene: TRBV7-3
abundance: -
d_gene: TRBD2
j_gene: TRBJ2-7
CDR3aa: CASSPRAGRGEQYF
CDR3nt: TGTGCCAGCAGCCCCCGGGCGGGGAGGGGCGAGCAGTACTTC

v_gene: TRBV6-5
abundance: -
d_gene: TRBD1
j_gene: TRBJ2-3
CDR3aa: CASSQGAGTDTQYF
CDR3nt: TGTGCCAGCAGTCAGGGGGCGGGCACAGATACGCAGTATTTT

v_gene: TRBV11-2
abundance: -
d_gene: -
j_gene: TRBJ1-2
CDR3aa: CASSIGGQGGGYTF
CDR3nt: TGTGCCAGCAGCATCGGCGGGCAGGGAGGTGGCTACACCTTC

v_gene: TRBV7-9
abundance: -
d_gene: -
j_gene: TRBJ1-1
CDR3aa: CASSPLGMGPGVNTEAFF
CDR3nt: TGTGCCAGCAGCCCCCTCGGGATGGGACCGGGGGTGAACACTGAAGCTTTCTTT

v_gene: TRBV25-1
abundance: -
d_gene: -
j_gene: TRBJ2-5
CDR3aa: CASGRQSETQYF
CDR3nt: TGTGCCAGCGGTCGACAGTCAGAGACCCAGTACTTC